Ten or more counts support the clone carrying this TCR beta chain. These data originate in a study of T cells after yellow fever vaccination. The study, taken as a whole, reports: The booster response re-showed most primary clones: around 97% CD4, approximately 90% CD8. Weaker overall, the secondary response nonetheless peaked faster (day 5 versus 15). Overlap between CD4 and CD8 compartments was detected for a small share of clonotypes.

Conversion of TCR transcripts into cDNA relied on 5'RACE template switching, which added a universal primer site and UMIs. Via MiXCR, TCRdb re-called the 5' RACE reads, giving one row per CDR3 protein. The table lists some 52,000 distinct CDR3 sequences, approximately 7% of them singletons. CDR3 length: 14 residues. CDR1 SGHRS and CDR2 YFSETQ come from the germline V gene. V was trimmed by 0 bases and J by 2 bases, leaving 9 bases between them. This clonotype was obtained from a man in his late teens or twenties who received the YFV17D yellow fever vaccine. V gene TRBV5-1 combines with J gene TRBJ2-7; D is unresolved. Sequencing used CD8+ T cells not binding an NS4B(214-222) dextramer, sorted from PBMCs, obtained about 41 days after the first yellow fever vaccination. The CDR3 spells CASSLGIETYEQYV. CDR3 DNA sequence: TGCGCCAGCAGCTTGGGCATTGAAACCTACGAGCAGTACGTC.